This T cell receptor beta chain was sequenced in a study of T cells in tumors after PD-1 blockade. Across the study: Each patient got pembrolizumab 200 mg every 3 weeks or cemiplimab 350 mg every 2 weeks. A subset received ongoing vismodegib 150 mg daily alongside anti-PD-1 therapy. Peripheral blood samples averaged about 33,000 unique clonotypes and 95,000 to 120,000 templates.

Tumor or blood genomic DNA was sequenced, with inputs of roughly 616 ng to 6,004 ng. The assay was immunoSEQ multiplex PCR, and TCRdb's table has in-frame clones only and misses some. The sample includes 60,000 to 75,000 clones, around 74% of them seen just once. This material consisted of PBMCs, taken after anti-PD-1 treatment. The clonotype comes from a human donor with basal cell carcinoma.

The CDR3 region has the DNA TGTGCCACCAGCCAGGGAAGGACTGAAGCTTTCTTT. It yields the protein CATSQGRTEAFF. The chain is built from TRBV15 and TRBJ1-1; tentatively, D is TRBD1 (5 bases). The CDR3 is 12 residues long. V lost 5 bases to trimming and J lost 5 bases, with 9 bases between them. Germline CDR1 reads LNHNV; CDR2 reads YYDKDF (reference sequence).